Below are 10 T cell receptor beta chains sequenced from a single sample in a study of T cells in tuberculosis. Repertoires were generated with immunoSEQ multiplex PCR, while TCRdb's copy carries only in-frame clones and drops some. This sample has around 30,000 clones, with over 90% found just once. Sample: PBMCs. These receptors were collected from a donor aged 10-29 years with latent tuberculosis or without tuberculosis infection.

The CDR3 here is CASSQLQGPGELFF. The CDR3 DNA sequence: TGTGCCAGCAGCCAATTACAGGGGCCCGGGGAGCTGTTTTTT. The V call is TRBV6-5, the J call TRBJ2-2; 7 nucleotides line up with TRBD1. CDR1 MNHEY and CDR2 SVGAGI come from the germline V gene. Trimming removed 6 bases from V and 6 bases from J; junction bases left unmatched: 7. The CDR3 is 14 amino acids.

J is TRBJ2-3 and V is TRBV29-1; D unresolved. The germline V and J ends were trimmed by 3 bases and 2 bases, with 6 bases remaining between them. Germline CDR1 SQVTM, CDR2 ANQGSEA. This CDR3 contains 12 residues. This chain's CDR3 is CSVDLYTDTQYF. The CDR3, as DNA: TGCAGCGTTGATCTCTACACAGATACGCAGTATTTT.

This chain uses TRBV11-3 with TRBJ2-1; tentative D call: TRBD2 (6 bases). This CDR3 is built from 18 residues. The V and J ends lost 5 bases and 2 bases respectively, with 22 bases between them. CDR1 is SGHNT and CDR2 is YENEEA in the germline V gene. The DNA of the CDR3 is TGTGCCAGCAGCAGAAAGGGAGGAGGGAGTGCCCCCTACAATGAGCAGTTCTTC. This sequence encodes CASSRKGGGSAPYNEQFF. The full variable domain, rest sourced from reference TRBV11-3 and TRBJ2-1, is EAGVVQSPRYKIIEKKQPVAFWCNPISGHNTLYWYLQNLGQGPELLIRYENEEAVDDSQLPKDRFSAERLKGVDSTLKIQPAELGDSAVYLCASSRKGGGSAPYNEQFFGPGTRLTVL.

The rearrangement links TRBV18 to TRBJ2-2; D gene unclear. The CDR3 totals 14 residues. The germline gives CDR1 KGHSH, CDR2 LQKENI. Trimming took off 6 bases at V and 3 bases at J, with 11 bases between the two ends. The CDR3 loop is CASSRGTYTGELFF. In DNA, the CDR3 is TGTGCCAGCTCCCGAGGAACTTACACCGGGGAGCTGTTTTTT.

J is TRBJ1-3 and V is TRBV5-1; TRBD1 matches at 7 bases. There are 15 residues in the CDR3. With V trimmed by 5 bases and J by 2 bases, 7 bases remained unmatched. The germline V gene has CDR1 SGHRS and CDR2 YFSETQ. Here the CDR3 reads CASRPGQSPGNTIYF. The CDR3 DNA is TGCGCCAGCAGGCCGGGACAGTCCCCTGGAAACACCATATATTTT.

V is TRBV15 and J is TRBJ2-3; 8 bases are shared with TRBD2. Looked up from germline, CDR1 is LNHNV and CDR2 is YYDKDF (reference sequence). This CDR3 has 15 residues. Trimming cost V 0 bases and J 2 bases; bases outside gene matches: 1. The CDR3 loop reads CATSRDGRATDTQYF. As DNA, the CDR3 is TGTGCCACCAGCAGAGACGGGAGGGCCACAGATACGCAGTATTTT.

The chain employs TRBV5-6 and TRBJ2-7; no definite D call. Germline values: CDR1 SGHDT, CDR2 YYEEEE. This CDR3 spans 14 amino acids. Trimming left V 1 base short and J 1 base short, with 9 bases between. CDR3 protein: CASSLKQRSYEQYF. CDR3 bases: TGTGCCAGCAGCTTGAAACAGAGATCCTACGAGCAGTACTTC.

V is TRBV11-3 and J is TRBJ1-1; 7 bases align to TRBD1. This CDR3 is built from 16 residues. J lost 7 bases, V lost 3 bases, and 14 bases had no gene match. CDR1 and CDR2 (germline): SGHNT, YENEEA. The CDR3 region has the DNA TGTGCCAGCAGCTTGGAGAACAGGGGCGGCCCTTTTGAAGCTTTCTTT. Translating it yields CASSLENRGGPFEAFF.

The CDR3 is CASSDPTSYEQFF. CDR3 in DNA: TGTGCCAGCAGTGACCCGACTAGTTATGAGCAGTTCTTC. The V and J genes are TRBV6-4 and TRBJ2-1; possible D gene TRBD2, 6 bases. Germline V gene sequence: CDR1 MRHNA, CDR2 SNTAGT. CDR3 size: 13 residues. V was cut by 2 bases and J by 8 bases, with 10 bases left in between.

The chain couples TRBV30 to TRBJ2-2; 10 bases agree with TRBD1. This CDR3 has 16 residues. Trimming at V came to 6 bases and at J to 2 bases, leaving 9 bases not matched to a gene. The V gene's germline CDR1 is GTSNPN and CDR2 SVGIG (reference sequence). This CDR3 is CACTRQGAVNTGELFF. The DNA of the CDR3 is TGTGCCTGTACCCGACAGGGGGCCGTAAACACCGGGGAGCTGTTTTTT.